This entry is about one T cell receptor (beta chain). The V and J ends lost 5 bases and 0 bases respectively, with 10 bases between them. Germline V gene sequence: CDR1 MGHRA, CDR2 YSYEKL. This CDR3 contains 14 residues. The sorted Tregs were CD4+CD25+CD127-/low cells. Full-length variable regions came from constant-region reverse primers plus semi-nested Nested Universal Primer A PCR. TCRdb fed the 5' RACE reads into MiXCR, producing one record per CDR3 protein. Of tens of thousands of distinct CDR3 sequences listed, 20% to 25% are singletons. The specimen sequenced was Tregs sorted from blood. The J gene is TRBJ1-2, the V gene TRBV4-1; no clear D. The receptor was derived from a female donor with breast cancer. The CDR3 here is CASSSRGANYGYTF. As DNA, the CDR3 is TGCGCCAGCAGCTCTCGAGGAGCTAACTATGGCTACACCTTC.